The 27 T cell receptor beta chains below come from one sample, sequenced in a study of technical replicates of blood from several donors listed by TCRdb under 2017. Libraries were prepared through the immunoSEQ multiplex PCR assay. TCRdb re-hosts the immuneACCESS table, in-frame sequences only. Its copies lack some clones; in the studies checked, an unresolved V gene accounts for under half of them, and the cause for the rest is not known. This sample holds under 85,000 clones; 94% were observed only once. 0.2% to 0.3% of the sample is held by the ten biggest clonotypes. Sample: T cells isolated from PBMCs. The receptor set was obtained from a human donor in good health.

This chain connects TRBV10-3 to TRBJ2-7; D unclear. There are 14 residues in the CDR3. Germline assignment: CDR1 ENHRY and CDR2 SYGVKD. V lost 0 bases and J 1 base, leaving 7 bases between the germline ends. CDR3 nucleotides: TGTGCCATCAGTGAGTCAGCAGGATCCTACGAGCAGTACTTC. It is translated as CAISESAGSYEQYF.

The chain employs TRBV15 and TRBJ2-1; the match to TRBD1 covers 7 bases. CDR3 length: 15 residues. V lost 1 base and J lost 4; bases outside the gene matches: 4. The germline CDR1 and CDR2 sequences are LNHNV and YYDKDF (reference sequence). CDR3 sequence: CATSRGDSTYNEQFF. CDR3 sequence (DNA): TGTGCCACCAGCAGAGGGGACAGCACTTACAATGAGCAGTTCTTC.

The chain combines TRBV6-5 with TRBJ1-2; D unresolved. The V end was cut by 5 bases, the J end by 8 bases, with 15 bases between. The CDR3 is made up of 13 amino acids. CDR1 and CDR2 (germline): MNHEY, SVGAGI. The CDR3 here is CASSPYYEGGYTF. The CDR3 nucleotides are TGTGCCAGCAGTCCTTACTACGAGGGAGGCTACACCTTC.

The chain carries TRBV7-8 and TRBJ2-7; the match to TRBD1 covers 9 bases. The V gene's germline CDR1 is SGHVS and CDR2 FQNEAQ. V dropped 5 bases and J dropped 13; count of bases not matched to a gene: 12. The CDR3 consists of 13 residues. DNA for the CDR3: TGTGCCAGCAGCGTCAGCCCCCGGGACAGGGCTTACTTC. This translates into CASSVSPRDRAYF.

In its sample, this clone was seen once. This chain joins TRBV5-1 and TRBJ2-1; D perhaps matches TRBD2 (6 bases). The CDR3 totals 12 residues. Trimming left V 5 bases short and J 10 bases short, with 13 bases between. Germline values: CDR1 SGHRS, CDR2 YFSETQ. The CDR3 loop is CASSSGLEEQFF. CDR3 DNA: TGCGCCAGCAGTTCGGGACTGGAGGAGCAGTTCTTC.

In this sample, this clone turned up once. This chain links TRBV11-3 with TRBJ2-7, with D unresolved. With 5 bases removed from V and 3 bases from J, the gap between germline ends came to 5 bases. The CDR3 loop spans 11 amino acids. The germline V gene encodes CDR1 SGHNT and CDR2 YENEEA. In DNA form, the CDR3 reads TGTGCCAGCAGCCAGGACTACGAGCAGTACTTC. Its translation: CASSQDYEQYF.

This clone appeared a single time. The V and J genes are TRBV16 and TRBJ2-1, with D unclear. The CDR3 runs to 15 residues. Trimming cost V 0 bases and J 5 bases, with 11 bases left between them. Germline loops: CDR1 KGHSY, CDR2 FQNENV. The DNA of the CDR3 is TGTGCCAGCAGCCAATCGGCTAGAGTACACAATGAGCAGTTCTTC. Translation gives CASSQSARVHNEQFF.

The J gene is TRBJ1-1, the V gene TRBV5-4; a weak D match, TRBD1 (5 bases). The V gene lost 3 bases and the J gene lost 3 bases, with 15 bases spanning the gap. Germline-derived CDR1 and CDR2 are SGHNT and YYREEE (reference sequence). The CDR3 totals 15 residues. The CDR3 loop is CASSSDGARDTEAFF. The CDR3 DNA is TGTGCCAGCAGCTCCGACGGAGCCAGGGACACTGAAGCTTTCTTT.

The chain employs TRBV6-5 and TRBJ2-1, with 12 bases identical to TRBD2. The J segment lost 4 bases and the V segment lost 6 bases, leaving 4 bases of the junction unmatched. In germline, CDR1 is MNHEY, CDR2 SVGAGI. This CDR3 is built from 15 residues. The CDR3, as DNA: TGTGCCAGCAGGCAGACTAGCGGGGGTTACAATGAGCAGTTCTTC. Its translation: CASRQTSGGYNEQFF.

This clone was observed a few times. V gene TRBV2 combines with J gene TRBJ1-1; TRBD1 aligns across 9 bases. Germline values: CDR1 SNHLY, CDR2 FYNNEI. Trimming removed 11 bases from V and 3 bases from J; junction bases left unmatched: 7. The CDR3 consists of 13 residues. CDR3 residues: CAGLTGGDTEAFF. The CDR3 DNA follows: TGTGCCGGTCTAACAGGGGGCGACACTGAAGCTTTCTTT.

The chain carries TRBV11-2 and TRBJ2-2; D gene uncertain. Between the trimmed V and J ends, which lost 1 base and 8 bases, there was a span of 11 bases. The CDR3 length is 14 residues. Looked up from germline, CDR1 is SGHAT and CDR2 is FQNNGV. CDR3 region: CASSLVIQRGELFF. The CDR3 DNA is TGTGCCAGCAGCTTAGTTATCCAGCGAGGGGAGCTGTTTTTT. The entire variable domain, with the rest obtained from reference TRBV11-2 and TRBJ2-2, is as follows: EAGVAQSPRYKIIEKRQSVAFWCNPISGHATLYWYQQILGQGPKLLIQFQNNGVVDDSQLPKDRFSAERLKGVDSTLKIQPAKLEDSAVYLCASSLVIQRGELFFGEGSRLTVL.

CDR3 DNA: TGTGCCATCGGGCAGTGGGGACAGGGCACTGAAGCTTTCTTT. It yields the protein CAIGQWGQGTEAFF. This rearrangement joins TRBV10-3 to TRBJ1-1; 9 positions match TRBD1. V lost 8 bases, J lost 4 bases, and 8 bases stayed unmatched. Per the germline V gene, CDR1 is ENHRY and CDR2 is SYGVKD. There are 14 residues in the CDR3.

Worth noting for this clone: Compared with germline, one end of the junction differs, possibly owing to a read error. This rearrangement joins TRBV27 to TRBJ1-2; 9 bases align to TRBD1. CDR1 MNHEY and CDR2 SMNVEV come from the germline V gene (reference sequence). The CDR3 is made up of 13 amino acids. The CDR3 DNA reads as TGTGCCAGCAGTGGTCAACCGCCGGGACAGGGCGTCTTC. Translation: CASSGQPPGQGVF.

The CDR3 DNA reads as TGCGCCAGCAGCTTCATACAGGCGCCCTCTGAAAAACTGTTTTTT. Residues: CASSFIQAPSEKLFF. The genes are TRBV4-1 and TRBJ1-4; D might be TRBD1 (5 bases). The V gene lost 5 bases and the J gene lost 7 bases, with 17 bases spanning the gap. The CDR3 length is 15 residues. In germline, CDR1 is MGHRA, CDR2 YSYEKL.

This clone has a handful of counts. The chain carries TRBV7-6 and TRBJ1-1; D is uncertain. Germline V lookup: CDR1 SGHVS, CDR2 FNYEAQ. This CDR3 contains 13 residues. V was shortened by 5 bases and J by 0 bases, with 7 bases between the two germline ends. The CDR3 DNA follows: TGTGCCAGCAGCCCAGTACTGAACACTGAAGCTTTCTTT. This translates into CASSPVLNTEAFF.

The chain is built from TRBV7-6 and TRBJ1-1; D is undetermined. Germline V gene sequence: CDR1 SGHVS, CDR2 FNYEAQ. The CDR3 length is 13 residues. The V end was cut by 1 base, the J end by 5 bases, with 8 bases between. The CDR3 bases are TGTGCCAGCAGCTTAGGGGGAGGGACTGAAGCTTTCTTT. Protein: CASSLGGGTEAFF.

This chain connects TRBV7-6 to TRBJ1-3; D gene ambiguous. CDR1 is SGHVS, CDR2 FNYEAQ, per germline. The V end lost 5 bases, the J end lost 4 bases, and 12 bases lay between the germline ends. CDR3 length: 14 residues. CDR3 protein: CASSPGSFGNTIYF. The CDR3, as DNA: TGTGCCAGCAGCCCCGGTTCGTTCGGAAACACCATATATTTT.

This chain uses TRBV11-2 with TRBJ2-2, with D possibly TRBD1 on 5 matching bases. The CDR3 loop spans 19 amino acids. Deletions cut 5 bases from V and 0 bases from J, with 22 bases between. Germline V lookup: CDR1 SGHAT, CDR2 FQNNGV. This CDR3 is CASSTVRRANLANTGELFF. For the CDR3, the DNA is TGTGCCAGCAGCACGGTCCGCAGGGCAAACTTAGCGAACACCGGGGAGCTGTTTTTT.

The chain recombines TRBV6-1 with TRBJ2-3; a possible D gene is TRBD1 (6 bases). The CDR3 is 17 amino acids. Trimming took off 2 bases at V and 2 bases at J, with 17 bases between the two ends. Germline CDR1 is MNHNS and CDR2 is SASEGT. The CDR3 sequence: CASSEIPGHGNTDTQYF. The CDR3 DNA follows: TGTGCCAGCAGTGAAATTCCGGGACACGGAAACACAGATACGCAGTATTTT.

The J gene is TRBJ2-7, the V gene TRBV5-4; D remains unclear. The germline gives CDR1 SGHNT, CDR2 YYREEE (reference sequence). Trimming took 0 bases from V and 4 from J, leaving 14 bases between them. The CDR3 is 15 amino acids. The CDR3 is CASSLDVPQHYEQYF. CDR3 DNA: TGTGCCAGCAGCTTGGACGTGCCCCAACATTACGAGCAGTACTTC.

This chain links TRBV7-2 with TRBJ2-3, with unresolved D. The V gene lost 4 bases and the J gene lost 7 bases, with 12 bases spanning the gap. Germline loops: CDR1 SGHTA, CDR2 FQGNSA. This CDR3 has 13 residues. This CDR3 is CASSSTPSYTQYF. The CDR3 DNA is TGTGCCAGCAGCTCGACTCCCTCATATACGCAGTATTTT. The whole variable domain, filled in from reference TRBV7-2 and TRBJ2-3, reads GAGVSQSPSNKVTEKGKDVELRCDPISGHTALYWYRQSLGQGLEFLIYFQGNSAPDKSGLPSDRFSAERTGGSVSTLTIQRTQQEDSAVYLCASSSTPSYTQYFGPGTRLTVL.

The V gene is TRBV29-1, the J gene TRBJ2-1; D call uncertain. The germline gives CDR1 SQVTM, CDR2 ANQGSEA. The CDR3 consists of 10 residues. Trimming removed 3 bases from V and 7 bases from J, with 4 bases in between. Written as DNA, the CDR3 is TGCAGCGTTGAGAGTAATGAGCAGTTCTTC. Translating it yields CSVESNEQFF.

The rearrangement links TRBV4-1 to TRBJ2-7; D remains ambiguous. The CDR3 has 16 amino acids. The V and J ends lost 3 bases and 1 base respectively, with 16 bases between them. The germline CDR1 and CDR2 sequences are MGHRA and YSYEKL. In nucleotides, the CDR3 is TGCGCCAGCAGCCAGACAACACAGTTAAGATCCTACGAGCAGTACTTC. Its translation is CASSQTTQLRSYEQYF.

This rearrangement joins TRBV30 to TRBJ1-2; D perhaps matches TRBD1 (5 bases). Trimming stripped 3 bases from V and 6 bases from J, with 14 bases between. This CDR3 contains 13 residues. The germline CDR1 and CDR2 sequences are GTSNPN and SVGIG (reference sequence). The CDR3 region has the DNA TGTGCCTGGAGCTGGGGGGAAGGGGATGGCTACACCTTC. Its protein product is CAWSWGEGDGYTF.

The DNA of the CDR3 is TGTGCCAGCAGCCAAGCGATCTATTCCTCCTACAATGAGCAGTTCTTC. Translating gives CASSQAIYSSYNEQFF. The J gene is TRBJ2-1, the V gene TRBV14; D uncertain. The V end lost 1 base, the J end lost 0 bases, and 10 bases lay between the germline ends. The germline gives CDR1 SGHDN, CDR2 FVKESK. The CDR3 is 16 residues long.

The rearrangement links TRBV4-2 to TRBJ1-2; D is uncertain. This CDR3 is 16 amino acids long. Germline values: CDR1 LGHNA, CDR2 YNFKEQ. V gave up 5 bases and J gave up 1 base, with 17 bases separating them. This chain's CDR3 is CASSGPGSRGNYGYTF. The CDR3 coding sequence is TGTGCCAGCAGCGGGCCGGGATCTCGGGGTAACTATGGCTACACCTTC.

The chain couples TRBV4-1 to TRBJ2-1, with TRBD2 matching 12 bases. With V trimmed by 7 bases and J by 0 bases, 13 bases remained unmatched. The V gene's germline CDR1 is MGHRA and CDR2 YSYEKL. The CDR3 spans 19 residues. The CDR3 sequence is CASTWGLAGTKSSYNEQFF. CDR3 DNA sequence: TGCGCCAGCACCTGGGGACTAGCGGGCACCAAGAGCTCCTACAATGAGCAGTTCTTC.